Listed here are 27 T cell receptor beta chains from one sample, sequenced in a study of CD8 T cells in Susac syndrome. With random hexamers, 0.5 to 1 ug RNA was reverse transcribed. MiXCR, run by TCRdb on the immunoSEQ multiplex PCR reads, gives a single entry per CDR3 protein. The sample has more than 150,000 distinct CDR3 sequences, 90% to 95% seen once; the top ten hold under 0.15%. The source material was CD4+ T cells from PBMCs. The receptors stem from a human donor in good health.

This chain connects TRBV28 to TRBJ2-5, with D unresolved. Germline CDR1 and CDR2: MDHEN and SYDVKM. Deletions cut 5 bases from V and 3 bases from J, with 7 bases between. The CDR3 runs to 12 residues. CDR3 bases: TGTGCCAGCAGTCACTCGGAAGAGACCCAGTACTTC. It encodes CASSHSEETQYF. Full variable domain (outside the CDR3, taken from reference TRBV28 and TRBJ2-5): DVKVTQSSRYLVKRTGEKVFLECVQDMDHENMFWYRQDPGLGLRLIYFSYDVKMKEKGDIPEGYSVSREKKERFSLILESASTNQTSMYLCASSHSEETQYFGPGTRLLVL.

The chain recombines TRBV5-1 with TRBJ2-5; 11 bases map to TRBD2. CDR1 and CDR2 from the germline V gene are SGHRS and YFSETQ. V gave up 2 bases and J gave up 5 bases; unmatched junction bases: 11. The CDR3 loop spans 17 amino acids. The CDR3 loop is CASSFGVAGGPLETQYF. The CDR3 region has the DNA TGCGCCAGCAGCTTCGGAGTAGCGGGGGGGCCACTGGAGACCCAGTACTTC.

This clonotype was seen only once. V gene TRBV9 combines with J gene TRBJ2-7, with 8 bases lining up with TRBD1. Germline V CDR1 and CDR2: SGDLS, YYNGEE. Unmatched junction bases numbered 4, after V lost 4 bases and J lost 1 base. This CDR3 is 14 amino acids long. The CDR3: CASSWGQDSYEQYF. In DNA form, the CDR3 reads TGTGCCAGCAGCTGGGGACAGGATTCCTACGAGCAGTACTTC.

The J gene is TRBJ1-6, the V gene TRBV30; no clear D. The CDR3 covers 12 residues. The germline V and J ends were trimmed by 4 bases and 7 bases, with 8 bases remaining between them. Germline V lookup: CDR1 GTSNPN, CDR2 SVGIG (reference sequence). CDR3 protein: CAWTRENSPLHF. CDR3 DNA: TGTGCCTGGACAAGGGAAAATTCACCCCTCCACTTT.

The J gene is TRBJ2-7, the V gene TRBV6-5; D call uncertain. V lost 2 bases to trimming and J lost 6 bases, with 11 bases between them. Germline values: CDR1 MNHEY, CDR2 SVGAGI. The CDR3 contains 13 residues. In DNA, the CDR3 is TGTGCCAGCAGTTACCGCCCCCGAAGCGAGCAGTACTTC. Translation: CASSYRPRSEQYF.

This clonotype occurred once. V gene TRBV4-3 combines with J gene TRBJ2-1, with D unresolved. Germline V gene data show CDR1 as LGHNA and CDR2 as YSLEER. V shed 2 bases and J shed 0 bases, with 11 bases lying between them. The CDR3 length is 16 residues. The CDR3 DNA follows: TGCGCCAGCAGCCAAAACCCGGAAAGCTCCTACAATGAGCAGTTCTTC. It translates to CASSQNPESSYNEQFF.

CDR3 in amino acids: CASRRTGTGHNSPLHF. The CDR3 bases are TGTGCCAGCAGGCGAACCGGGACAGGGCATAATTCACCCCTCCACTTT. The chain carries TRBV4-2 and TRBJ1-6; 9 bases agree with TRBD1. The ends lost 6 bases at V and 5 bases at J; junction bases unmatched: 8. Germline CDR1 is LGHNA and CDR2 is YNFKEQ. The CDR3 length is 16 residues.

The chain links TRBV7-9 to TRBJ2-1, with D unclear. V lost 1 base and J lost 2, with 12 bases in between. The CDR3 is 16 amino acids. CDR1 is SEHNR and CDR2 is FQNEAQ in the germline V gene (reference sequence). The CDR3 DNA reads TGTGCCAGCAGCTTAGAGGCCCTTTTAACCTACAATGAGCAGTTCTTC. Translated, it gives CASSLEALLTYNEQFF.

The chain recombines TRBV12-3 or TRBV12-4 with TRBJ2-3; D might be TRBD2 (6 bases). Trimming shortened V by 6 bases and J by 0 bases, and 13 bases separated the two germline ends. This CDR3 has 15 amino acids. CDR3 sequence (DNA): TGTGCCAGCAGCTGGCGGGGCGCTAGCACAGATACGCAGTATTTT. Amino acid sequence: CASSWRGASTDTQYF.

The chain uses TRBV28 and TRBJ2-3; 8 bases agree with TRBD2. V dropped 8 bases and J dropped 2; count of bases not matched to a gene: 12. Germline V gene sequence: CDR1 MDHEN, CDR2 SYDVKM. The length of the CDR3 is 16 residues. The CDR3 region has the DNA TGTGCCAGCTCTTCCCATCAGCGGGGGTTCACAGATACGCAGTATTTT. Protein sequence: CASSSHQRGFTDTQYF.

The rearrangement joins TRBV20-1 to TRBJ1-5; maybe TRBD1 (5 bases). V gave up 2 bases and J gave up 3 bases, with 11 bases separating them. CDR1 DFQATT and CDR2 SNEGSKA come from the germline V gene (reference sequence). The CDR3 is 14 residues long. CDR3 loop: CSARQGAINQPQHF. The CDR3 bases are TGCAGTGCTAGACAGGGTGCGATCAATCAGCCCCAGCATTTT.

V is TRBV5-6 and J is TRBJ1-2; D not resolved. Deletions cut 4 bases from V and 3 bases from J, with 19 bases between. This CDR3 is 16 amino acids long. Germline values: CDR1 SGHDT, CDR2 YYEEEE. CDR3 sequence (DNA): TGTGCCAGCAGCACGCTAACAGTGAACCTTGACTATGGCTACACCTTC. This sequence encodes CASSTLTVNLDYGYTF.

The chain is built from TRBV9 and TRBJ2-1; TRBD1 agrees at 7 bases. Trimming at V came to 4 bases and at J to 2 bases, leaving 6 bases not matched to a gene. The CDR3 spans 15 residues. Per the germline V gene, CDR1 is SGDLS and CDR2 is YYNGEE. The CDR3 region is CASSKPGGTYNEQFF. DNA of the CDR3: TGTGCCAGCAGCAAGCCAGGGGGTACCTACAATGAGCAGTTCTTC.

The chain carries TRBV4-3 and TRBJ2-7; TRBD2 matches 8 bases. CDR3 length equals 15 residues. V was clipped by 1 base and J by 2 bases; unmatched bases: 4. Germline CDR1 and CDR2: LGHNA and YSLEER. The CDR3 protein is CASSQVLSGAYEQYF. The CDR3 DNA reads TGCGCCAGCAGCCAAGTTCTTAGCGGGGCCTACGAGCAGTACTTC.

This clonotype was picked up one time. CDR3 in amino acids: CATSFDPRATDTQYF. CDR3 coding DNA: TGTGCCACCAGCTTCGATCCCAGGGCCACAGATACGCAGTATTTT. The chain couples TRBV15 to TRBJ2-3, with D tentatively TRBD1 (5 bases). This CDR3 comprises 15 residues. V lost 5 bases, J lost 2 bases, and 14 bases lay in between. Germline values: CDR1 LNHNV, CDR2 YYDKDF (reference sequence). Variable domain in full (rest from reference TRBV15 and TRBJ2-3): DAMVIQNPRYQVTQFGKPVTLSCSQTLNHNVMYWYQQKSSQAPKLLFHYYDKDFNNEADTPDNFQSRRPNTSFCFLDIRSPGLGDTAMYLCATSFDPRATDTQYFGPGTRLTVL.

The chain uses TRBV12-3 or TRBV12-4 and TRBJ1-2, with a weak D call TRBD1 (5 bases). The CDR3 is 12 amino acids. Deletions cut 4 bases from V and 4 bases from J, with 7 bases between. CDR3 coding DNA: TGTGCCAGCAGTTCGGGGGTCTATGGCTACACCTTC. As protein: CASSSGVYGYTF.

This chain joins TRBV20-1 and TRBJ2-7; D is possibly TRBD1 (6 bases). Germline values: CDR1 DFQATT, CDR2 SNEGSKA (reference sequence). V was shortened by 7 bases and J by 0 bases, with 19 bases between the two germline ends. CDR3 length equals 15 residues. The CDR3 sequence: CSVILGDRPSYEQYF. CDR3 DNA: TGCAGTGTTATCTTAGGTGACAGGCCCTCCTACGAGCAGTACTTC.

The CDR3 protein is CSAIGTSGGRRDEQFF. CDR3 DNA sequence: TGCAGTGCTATCGGGACTAGCGGGGGGCGGAGGGATGAGCAGTTCTTC. The chain uses TRBV20-1 and TRBJ2-1; 15 bases line up with TRBD2. With V trimmed by 4 bases and J by 8 bases, 9 bases remained unmatched. This CDR3 comprises 16 residues. Germline V lookup: CDR1 DFQATT, CDR2 SNEGSKA (reference sequence).

In this sample, this clonotype turned up once. The chain employs TRBV29-1 and TRBJ2-5; 7 nucleotides line up with TRBD1. V dropped 7 bases and J dropped 0; count of bases not matched to a gene: 5. Per the germline V gene, CDR1 is SQVTM and CDR2 is ANQGSEA. The CDR3 totals 13 residues. CDR3 residues: CSALGGDQETQYF. For the CDR3, the DNA is TGCAGCGCACTAGGGGGCGACCAAGAGACCCAGTACTTC.

This clonotype was detected only a few times. The chain is built from TRBV14 and TRBJ2-1; possibly TRBD2 for D (6 bases). The V gene's germline CDR1 is SGHDN and CDR2 FVKESK. This CDR3 comprises 14 residues. V lost 4 bases to trimming and J lost 9 bases, with 16 bases between them. The CDR3 region is CASSPFMGEVEQFF. The CDR3 DNA reads as TGTGCCAGCAGCCCGTTTATGGGGGAGGTTGAGCAGTTCTTC.

The chain joins TRBV20-1 to TRBJ1-5; 8 positions agree with TRBD1. The V gene end was trimmed by 3 bases and the J gene end by 7 bases; junction bases not matched to a gene: 8. Germline CDR1 reads DFQATT; CDR2 reads SNEGSKA (reference sequence). The CDR3 has 14 amino acids. The CDR3 region is CSARGTGGFQPQHF. Written as DNA, the CDR3 is TGCAGTGCTAGGGGGACAGGAGGGTTCCAGCCCCAGCATTTT.

The gene calls are TRBV14 and TRBJ1-1; possibly TRBD1 for D (6 bases). The CDR3 consists of 14 residues. Trimming removed 4 bases from V and 8 bases from J, with 17 bases in between. Germline loops: CDR1 SGHDN, CDR2 FVKESK. CDR3 nucleotide sequence: TGTGCCAGCAGCCCAGGGCCCCAGGGGTTGGAAGCTTTCTTT. Translating it yields CASSPGPQGLEAFF.

The chain employs TRBV4-3 and TRBJ1-2, with D perhaps TRBD1 (6 bases). V was pared by 4 bases and J by 5 bases, with 14 bases between. Germline V gives CDR1 LGHNA, CDR2 YSLEER. The CDR3 is made up of 14 amino acids. DNA of the CDR3: TGCGCCAGCAGCCCCTCGGCGAGGGGGTATGGCTACACCTTC. Amino acid sequence: CASSPSARGYGYTF.

This chain links TRBV7-8 with TRBJ1-4; D call uncertain. The CDR3 length is 15 residues. V shed 5 bases and J shed 6 bases, with 16 bases lying between them. Germline CDR1 and CDR2: SGHVS and FQNEAQ. This CDR3 is CASSPGRFSDEKLFF. The CDR3 DNA is TGTGCCAGCAGCCCCGGCCGCTTCTCGGATGAAAAACTGTTTTTT.

V usage is TRBV4-2 and J usage is TRBJ1-6; D might be TRBD1 (6 bases). The CDR3 length is 16 residues. The V gene lost 0 bases and the J gene lost 1 base, with 7 bases spanning the gap. CDR1 is LGHNA and CDR2 is YNFKEQ in the germline V gene. The CDR3 DNA is TGTGCCAGCAGCCAAGAGGGGACATCCTATAATTCACCCCTCCACTTT. Translation: CASSQEGTSYNSPLHF.

The rearrangement uses TRBV11-1 and TRBJ1-1; D unclear. The CDR3 has 14 amino acids. Trimming cost V 5 bases and J 5 bases, with 15 bases left between them. Germline CDR1 is SGHAT and CDR2 is FQDESV (reference sequence). CDR3 nucleotides: TGTGCCAGCAGCGCTGGAGAAGCGGGGACTGAAGCTTTCTTT. Translating it yields CASSAGEAGTEAFF.

The rearrangement uses TRBV12-3 or TRBV12-4 and TRBJ2-7; D gene uncertain. The CDR3 is made up of 12 amino acids. The V end was cut by 5 bases, the J end by 6 bases, with 11 bases between. In nucleotides, the CDR3 is TGTGCCAGCAGTCCCTCGTCGGCCGAGCAGTACTTC. Translating it yields CASSPSSAEQYF.